The 14 T cell receptor beta chains reported below all come from one sample, sequenced in a study of OX40 agonist ivuxolimab in advanced cancers. Profiled with immunoSEQ multiplex PCR; TCRdb holds only in-frame clones, not every one. The sample consists of tens of thousands of clones, around 87% of them appearing once. The sample consisted of CD4+ or CD8+ T cells sorted from blood, taken in a trial of the OX40 agonist ivuxolimab. Source of these receptors: an adult with an advanced solid tumor such as melanoma, head and neck, liver or kidney cancer.

The chain is built from TRBV19 and TRBJ2-5; a possible D gene is TRBD1 (5 bases). V was shortened by 4 bases and J by 0 bases, with 6 bases between the two germline ends. Germline V gene sequence: CDR1 LNHDA, CDR2 SQIVND (reference sequence). CDR3 length: 13 residues. This CDR3 reads CASSTGNQETQYF. The CDR3 DNA reads TGTGCCAGTAGTACAGGGAACCAAGAGACCCAGTACTTC.

V usage is TRBV5-4 and J usage is TRBJ1-1; D remains unclear. Trimming pared 4 bases from V and 8 bases from J, leaving 15 bases between. The CDR3 length is 13 residues. Germline CDR1 is SGHNT and CDR2 is YYREEE (reference sequence). CDR3 in amino acids: CASSQDARAEAFF. The CDR3 nucleotides are TGTGCCAGCAGCCAAGACGCGAGAGCCGAAGCTTTCTTT.

CDR3 amino acids: CAAASGSMVEQFF. In DNA, the CDR3 is TGTGCCGCAGCTAGCGGGAGTATGGTTGAGCAGTTCTTC. The V call is TRBV10-3, the J call TRBJ2-1, with 10 bases fitting TRBD2. Per germline, CDR1 ENHRY and CDR2 SYGVKD. V shed 11 bases, J shed 9 bases, and the junction held 10 bases outside the gene matches. The CDR3 is 13 residues long.

The chain has TRBV5-1 and TRBJ1-3; 7 bases are shared with TRBD1. From germline, CDR1 is SGHRS and CDR2 YFSETQ. Losses at the gene ends were 4 bases for V and 0 bases for J; bases not matched to a gene: 7. CDR3 length equals 16 residues. This CDR3 is CASSAGTADSGNTIYF. In DNA, the CDR3 is TGCGCCAGCAGCGCCGGGACAGCCGACTCTGGAAACACCATATATTTT.

The V call is TRBV12-5, the J call TRBJ2-5; 9 bases map to TRBD1. CDR3 length equals 17 residues. CDR1 is LGHNT, CDR2 FRNRAP, per germline. V was pared by 0 bases and J by 2 bases, with 7 bases of the junction left unmatched. CDR3 region: CASGLVLGQGWQETQYF. The DNA for the CDR3 is TGTGCTAGTGGTTTGGTACTAGGACAGGGGTGGCAAGAGACCCAGTACTTC.

The V and J genes are TRBV11-2 and TRBJ2-7; 8 bases match TRBD1. The CDR3 loop spans 14 amino acids. The germline V gene encodes CDR1 SGHAT and CDR2 FQNNGV. The ends lost 5 bases at V and 2 bases at J; junction bases unmatched: 5. DNA of the CDR3: TGTGCCAGCAGCCCCCGACAGGGGACCTACGAGCAGTACTTC. Translating it yields CASSPRQGTYEQYF.

This chain uses TRBV10-2 with TRBJ2-2, with 8 bases fitting TRBD2. Trimming cost V 10 bases and J 4 bases; bases outside gene matches: 8. The CDR3 has 14 residues. The germline gives CDR1 WSHSY, CDR2 SAAADI. The CDR3 protein is CATQAGVGTGELFF. The CDR3 DNA sequence: TGCGCCACTCAAGCGGGAGTGGGCACCGGGGAGCTGTTTTTT.

CDR3 sequence (DNA): TGCGCCAGCAGCTTGGATGGGACAGGGCCCACCGGGGAGCTGTTTTTT. Its translation is CASSLDGTGPTGELFF. The chain joins TRBV5-1 to TRBJ2-2; 9 nucleotides agree with TRBD1. Germline V lookup: CDR1 SGHRS, CDR2 YFSETQ. J gave up 4 bases and V 0 bases, and 4 bases lay outside the gene matches. CDR3 size: 16 residues.

The gene calls are TRBV6-5 and TRBJ1-5, with D possibly TRBD1 on 5 matching bases. CDR3 length: 15 residues. Deletions cut 6 bases from V and 2 bases from J, with 14 bases between. Germline assignment: CDR1 MNHEY and CDR2 SVGAGI. As DNA, the CDR3 is TGTGCCAGCAGCCCGACAGAAGGGGGCAATCAGCCCCAGCATTTT. Translated, it gives CASSPTEGGNQPQHF.

V is TRBV10-2 and J is TRBJ2-7; 13 nucleotides agree with TRBD2. V gave up 8 bases and J gave up 4 bases; unmatched junction bases: 8. Germline assignment: CDR1 WSHSY and CDR2 SAAADI. CDR3 length: 15 amino acids. CDR3 residues: CASRETSGRAYEQYV. In nucleotides, the CDR3 is TGCGCCAGCCGGGAAACTAGCGGGAGGGCTTACGAGCAGTACGTC.

The sample holds one count of this clone. V and J are TRBV7-2 and TRBJ2-3; possibly TRBD2 for D (6 bases). V dropped 1 base and J dropped 4 bases, with 6 bases sitting between them. The CDR3 contains 13 residues. Germline lookup yields CDR1 SGHTA and CDR2 FQGNSA. The CDR3 sequence: CASSLVAADTQYF. CDR3 coding DNA: TGTGCCAGCAGCTTAGTAGCGGCAGATACGCAGTATTTT.

The chain uses TRBV28 and TRBJ1-1, with TRBD1 identical over 9 bases. This CDR3 is 15 amino acids long. V was clipped by 2 bases and J by 3 bases; unmatched bases: 4. CDR1 MDHEN and CDR2 SYDVKM come from the germline V gene. CDR3 sequence reads: CASSLGGQGYTEAFF. The CDR3, as DNA: TGTGCCAGCAGTTTAGGTGGACAGGGGTACACTGAAGCTTTCTTT.

V is TRBV9 and J is TRBJ2-7; the D is unclear. V lost 0 bases and J lost 5, with 15 bases in between. The CDR3 has 15 residues. Germline V gene lookup returns CDR1 SGDLS and CDR2 YYNGEE. The CDR3 is CASSVGTDASHEQYF. The CDR3 DNA sequence: TGTGCCAGCAGCGTAGGAACTGATGCCAGCCACGAGCAGTACTTC.

V is TRBV28 and J is TRBJ1-1, with D perhaps matching TRBD1 (6 bases). V shed 4 bases and J shed 10 bases, with 13 bases lying between them. This CDR3 has 12 residues. Germline V gene sequence: CDR1 MDHEN, CDR2 SYDVKM. CDR3 sequence reads: CASSYRDVAAFF. The DNA for the CDR3 is TGTGCCAGCAGTTACAGGGATGTCGCAGCTTTCTTT.